This entry lists 19 T cell receptor beta chains sequenced from one sample in a study of cytomegalovirus exposure and HLA in healthy donors. Primers included in the PCR were 60 Vbeta and 13 Jbeta primers. Assay used: immunoSEQ multiplex PCR; TCRdb lists only in-frame clones, some missing. The table includes 70,000 to 80,000 clones, around 82% detected once. Specimen: PBMCs. These receptors all stem from a man in his late teens or twenties in good health and CMV-seronegative.

The chain links TRBV5-4 to TRBJ1-4; D is possibly TRBD1 (6 bases). Trimming shortened V by 6 bases and J by 2 bases, and 14 bases separated the two germline ends. Germline V lookup: CDR1 SGHNT, CDR2 YYREEE (reference sequence). The CDR3 covers 15 residues. This chain's CDR3 is CASTRGGATNEKLFF. CDR3 nucleotide sequence: TGTGCCAGCACCCGTGGGGGGGCTACTAATGAAAAACTGTTTTTT.

V usage is TRBV10-3 and J usage is TRBJ1-5, with D maybe TRBD1 (6 bases). Germline values: CDR1 ENHRY, CDR2 SYGVKD. CDR3 size: 15 residues. Between the trimmed V and J ends, which lost 8 bases and 3 bases, there was a span of 17 bases. The CDR3 bases are TGTGCCATCGGTTCATTTTCAGGGGCCAATCAGCCCCAGCATTTT. This sequence encodes CAIGSFSGANQPQHF.

V usage is TRBV7-8 and J usage is TRBJ2-7, with 8 bases lining up with TRBD1. Germline loops: CDR1 SGHVS, CDR2 FQNEAQ. CDR3 length: 15 amino acids. The trim removed 4 bases at V and 3 bases at J, leaving 8 bases unmatched. Here the CDR3 reads CASSSDRGFIYEQYF. CDR3 nucleotide sequence: TGTGCCAGCAGCTCAGACAGGGGATTCATCTACGAGCAGTACTTC.

The chain recombines TRBV28 with TRBJ1-3; 8 nucleotides agree with TRBD1. Germline CDR1 and CDR2: MDHEN and SYDVKM. This CDR3 region has 16 residues. V was clipped by 6 bases and J by 4 bases; unmatched bases: 11. CDR3 region: CASSPSGTGKGNTIYF. In nucleotides, the CDR3 is TGTGCCAGCAGCCCATCCGGGACAGGAAAAGGAAACACCATATATTTT.

The chain uses TRBV6-5 and TRBJ2-7; no reliable D call. The germline gives CDR1 MNHEY, CDR2 SVGAGI. CDR3 size: 12 residues. V was trimmed by 8 bases and J by 4 bases, leaving 12 bases between them. The CDR3 spells CASFSILYEQYF. CDR3 DNA sequence: TGTGCCAGCTTTTCCATCCTATACGAGCAGTACTTC.

In nucleotides, the CDR3 is TGTGCCAGCAGTGAATACAGGGTAACCTATGGCTACACCTTC. Amino acids: CASSEYRVTYGYTF. The chain has TRBV6-1 and TRBJ1-2, with TRBD1 as a possible D gene (6 bases). CDR1 is MNHNS, CDR2 SASEGT, per germline. V lost 2 bases, J lost 4 bases, and 11 bases lay in between. The CDR3 loop spans 14 amino acids.

In this sample, this clone turned up a few times. The rearrangement links TRBV4-2 to TRBJ2-3; 8 bases are shared with TRBD1. The CDR3 sequence is 16 residues long. V lost 5 bases and J lost 8; bases outside the gene matches: 15. The germline gives CDR1 LGHNA, CDR2 YNFKEQ. As DNA, the CDR3 is TGTGCCAGCAGCGAGAAAGCTAAGACAGGGGTTGGTACGCAGTATTTT. This gives the protein CASSEKAKTGVGTQYF.

This sequence joins TRBV28 and TRBJ2-7, with 11 bases fitting TRBD2. The V gene's germline CDR1 is MDHEN and CDR2 SYDVKM. V was pared by 5 bases and J by 6 bases, with 18 bases of the junction left unmatched. The CDR3 is made up of 18 amino acids. The CDR3 loop is CASSTSHLAGGSFREQYF. The CDR3 DNA follows: TGTGCCAGCAGTACCTCCCACCTAGCGGGAGGTTCTTTTCGCGAGCAGTACTTC.

V is TRBV9 and J is TRBJ1-5, with 12 bases matching TRBD1. This CDR3 spans 19 amino acids. CDR1 and CDR2 from the germline V gene are SGDLS and YYNGEE. Germline trimming cut 0 bases from V and 6 bases from J; bases unmatched to any gene: 13. In nucleotides, the CDR3 is TGTGCCAGCAGCGTAGCTACGGAGGGACCGGGACAGGGGGCTCAGCCCCAGCATTTT. This gives the protein CASSVATEGPGQGAQPQHF. Complete variable domain (other parts from reference TRBV9 and TRBJ1-5): DSGVTQTPKHLITATGQRVTLRCSPRSGDLSVYWYQQSLDQGLQFLIQYYNGEERAKGNILERFSAQQFPDLHSELNLSSLELGDSALYFCASSVATEGPGQGAQPQHFGDGTRLSIL.

The V gene is TRBV19, the J gene TRBJ2-3; 7 bases fit TRBD2. The germline V gene has CDR1 LNHDA and CDR2 SQIVND (reference sequence). V shed 4 bases, J shed 2 bases, and the junction held 6 bases outside the gene matches. This CDR3 spans 15 amino acids. The CDR3: CASSTLADSTDTQYF. In DNA form, the CDR3 reads TGTGCCAGTAGTACCCTAGCGGATTCCACAGATACGCAGTATTTT.

As for this clone: At one end, the junction sequence differs from germline, possibly due to a read error. This chain links TRBV28 with TRBJ1-6, with TRBD1 identical over 7 bases. This CDR3 spans 19 amino acids. Germline CDR1 and CDR2: MDHEN and SYDVKM. The CDR3 sequence: CASTLSEGLGTVYNSPLHF. CDR3 sequence (DNA): TGTGCCAGCACTTTATCTGAGGGGCTGGGGACAGTCTATAATTCACCCCTCCACTTT. Full variable domain (outside the CDR3, taken from reference TRBV28 and TRBJ1-6): DVKVTQSSRYLVKRTGEKVFLECVQDMDHENMFWYRQDPGLGLRLIYFSYDVKMKEKGDIPEGYSVSREKKERFSLILESASTNQTSMYLCASTLSEGLGTVYNSPLHFGNGTRLTVT.

J is TRBJ2-7 and V is TRBV19; D remains ambiguous. The V and J ends lost 6 bases and 2 bases respectively, with 17 bases between them. CDR3 length: 15 amino acids. Germline V gene data show CDR1 as LNHDA and CDR2 as SQIVND (reference sequence). The CDR3 DNA reads TGTGCCAGTAGCAACTCAGGCCAAAGGCCCTACGAGCAGTACTTC. Amino acid sequence: CASSNSGQRPYEQYF. Full variable domain (rest looked up from reference TRBV19 and TRBJ2-7): DGGITQSPKYLFRKEGQNVTLSCEQNLNHDAMYWYRQDPGQGLRLIYYSQIVNDFQKGDIAEGYSVSREKKESFPLTVTSAQKNPTAFYLCASSNSGQRPYEQYFGPGTRLTVT.

This chain uses TRBV5-4 with TRBJ2-3; TRBD2 agrees at 10 bases. The V segment lost 4 bases and the J segment 5 bases; nucleotides outside the gene matches: 10. The CDR3 consists of 16 residues. Per germline, CDR1 SGHNT and CDR2 YYREEE (reference sequence). The CDR3 spells CASSRDLAGVVDTQYF. CDR3 nucleotides: TGTGCCAGCAGCAGGGACCTAGCGGGAGTGGTAGATACGCAGTATTTT.

V usage is TRBV5-4 and J usage is TRBJ2-3; no firm D call. V was clipped by 1 base and J by 5 bases, with 8 bases between them. Germline CDR1 and CDR2: SGHNT and YYREEE (reference sequence). The CDR3 consists of 13 residues. CDR3 amino acids: CASSLSGRDTQYF. The CDR3 DNA sequence: TGTGCCAGCAGCTTGTCGGGTAGAGATACGCAGTATTTT.

This clone came up once. V is TRBV18 and J is TRBJ2-3; D is unclear. This CDR3 is 12 amino acids long. V was trimmed by 4 bases and J by 6 bases, leaving 8 bases between them. Germline-derived CDR1 and CDR2 are KGHSH and LQKENI. CDR3 residues: CASSQRGDTQYF. The CDR3 DNA follows: TGTGCCAGCTCACAGCGTGGGGATACGCAGTATTTT.

The chain employs TRBV28 and TRBJ2-5; TRBD1 agrees at 8 bases. Germline V CDR1 and CDR2: MDHEN, SYDVKM. Trimming at V came to 3 bases and at J to 2 bases, leaving 2 bases not matched to a gene. The CDR3 consists of 14 residues. In DNA, the CDR3 is TGTGCCAGCAGTTTCACAGGGGGGCAAGAGACCCAGTACTTC. This gives the protein CASSFTGGQETQYF.

V and J are TRBV19 and TRBJ1-1; TRBD1 might be the D (5 bases). V lost 10 bases to trimming and J lost 6 bases, with 24 bases between them. The CDR3 covers 15 residues. The germline gives CDR1 LNHDA, CDR2 SQIVND (reference sequence). The CDR3 region has the DNA TGTGCCACCCGACAGCGAACAGCCTCGGGAGCTGAAGCTTTCTTT. This translates into CATRQRTASGAEAFF.

This clone is a singleton in its sample. V and J are TRBV30 and TRBJ1-3; the D gene is possibly TRBD1 (5 bases). Germline V lookup: CDR1 GTSNPN, CDR2 SVGIG (reference sequence). The CDR3 totals 15 residues. Trimming removed 0 bases at V and 6 bases at J, with 15 bases between. The CDR3 reads CAWSVWGSAENTIYF. CDR3 DNA: TGTGCCTGGAGTGTCTGGGGCAGTGCGGAAAACACCATATATTTT.

The chain uses TRBV27 and TRBJ2-3, with 7 bases fitting TRBD1. The CDR3 is 15 amino acids. CDR1 and CDR2 (germline): MNHEY, SMNVEV (reference sequence). Losses at the gene ends were 6 bases for V and 3 bases for J; bases not matched to a gene: 9. CDR3 protein: CASRRDRLITDTQYF. The CDR3 DNA reads as TGTGCCAGCAGGAGGGACAGACTTATTACAGATACGCAGTATTTT.